The 8 T cell receptor beta chains below come from one sample, sequenced in a study of identical twins. TCRdb re-called the 5' RACE reads through MiXCR, storing one row per CDR3 protein. The sample contains approximately 680,000 distinct CDR3 sequences, about 7.1% of which appear only once. Another study also made use of these data, one on yellow fever vaccine responses in identical twins.

Sequenced input: PBMCs. Source of these receptors: a woman aged 18-30 years in good health.

In nucleotides, the CDR3 is TGCAGCGCCCTGAGGGGGGAAGCTCCCGATACGCAGTATTTT. Encoded protein: CSALRGEAPDTQYF. The chain recombines TRBV29-1 with TRBJ2-3; the D call may be TRBD1 or TRBD2 (6 bases each). The V end was cut by 7 bases, the J end by 6 bases, with 20 bases between. CDR3 length equals 14 residues. Germline CDR1 is SQVTM and CDR2 is ANQGSEA.

The chain employs TRBV28 and TRBJ2-3, with D maybe TRBD2 (5 bases). Per germline, CDR1 MDHEN and CDR2 SYDVKM. The CDR3 loop spans 13 amino acids. V lost 7 bases and J lost 3, with 11 bases in between. The CDR3 DNA reads as TGTGCCAGCATGGAGGTCGGGACAGATACGCAGTATTTT. Protein sequence: CASMEVGTDTQYF. The full variable domain, rest sourced from reference TRBV28 and TRBJ2-3, is DVKVTQSSRYLVKRTGEKVFLECVQDMDHENMFWYRQDPGLGLRLIYFSYDVKMKEKGDIPEGYSVSREKKERFSLILESASTNQTSMYLCASMEVGTDTQYFGPGTRLTVL.

This clonotype turned up a few times. The rearrangement joins TRBV6-5 to TRBJ2-2; 9 nucleotides align to TRBD2. The CDR3 is 19 residues long. J gave up 3 bases and V 4 bases, and 15 bases lay outside the gene matches. Germline lookup yields CDR1 MNHEY and CDR2 SVGAGI. The CDR3 is CASSSPPRGTSMDTGELFF. DNA for the CDR3: TGTGCCAGCAGTTCCCCGCCTAGGGGGACTAGCATGGACACCGGGGAGCTGTTTTTT.

This chain uses TRBV5-1 with TRBJ1-2; no definite D call. The CDR3 sequence is 14 residues long. V dropped 7 bases and J dropped 8 bases, with 21 bases sitting between them. Germline V gene lookup returns CDR1 SGHRS and CDR2 YFSETQ. In DNA, the CDR3 is TGCGCCAGCGCCATCCGAGACGGCCCGTTAGGCTACACCTTC. Encoded protein: CASAIRDGPLGYTF.

This clonotype showed up just a few times. The genes are TRBV18 and TRBJ2-7; D is unclear. CDR1 KGHSH and CDR2 LQKENI come from the germline V gene. The CDR3 has 13 amino acids. Trimming cost V 5 bases and J 3 bases, with 11 bases left between them. The CDR3 sequence: CASSNGADYEQYF. Here the CDR3 DNA reads TGTGCCAGCTCAAACGGAGCTGACTACGAGCAGTACTTC.

There are many counts of this clonotype. The rearrangement joins TRBV2 to TRBJ2-1; 10 bases are a match to TRBD2. The CDR3 is made up of 10 amino acids. In germline, CDR1 is SNHLY, CDR2 FYNNEI. The V gene end was trimmed by 4 bases and the J gene end by 15 bases; junction bases not matched to a gene: 0. In DNA, the CDR3 is TGTGCCAGCAGTGGACTAGCGGGGTTCTTC. Its protein is CASSGLAGFF.

This clonotype was counted between two and nine times. The chain employs TRBV5-1 and TRBJ2-5, with TRBD2 matching 7 bases. Germline lookup yields CDR1 SGHRS and CDR2 YFSETQ. The CDR3 runs to 15 residues. The J segment lost 5 bases and the V segment lost 5 bases, leaving 12 bases of the junction unmatched. CDR3: CASSSGVAGLETQYF. In nucleotides, the CDR3 is TGCGCCAGCAGTTCTGGGGTAGCGGGTCTGGAGACCCAGTACTTC.

Comment on this clonotype: This could be a read error, since a much larger clone is one nucleotide away. The J gene is TRBJ2-5, the V gene TRBV29-1; D possibly corresponds to TRBD2 (6 bases). The CDR3 totals 13 residues. V was pared by 5 bases and J by 0 bases, with 10 bases between. The germline gives CDR1 SQVTM, CDR2 ANQGSEA. CDR3 amino acids: CSVCGVYQETQYF. As DNA, the CDR3 is TGCAGCGTTTGCGGGGTGTACCAAGAGACCCAGTACTTC.